One and the same sample provided the 27 T cell receptor beta chains below, sequenced in a study of shared clonotypes between healthy human individuals. This table comes from immunoSEQ multiplex PCR, and its TCRdb copy is limited to in-frame clones, with some not included. This sample has around 1,100,000 clones, with approximately 75% found just once. Sequenced material: memory CD4+ T cells from PBMCs. Subset given: CD45RA-negative fraction. The receptor source for this set is a man younger than 35 in good health. Some clones in this sample may be carry-over from other donors' samples.

This clone was detected a few times. The chain is built from TRBV29-1 and TRBJ1-2; D is unresolved. Germline CDR1 reads SQVTM; CDR2 reads ANQGSEA. Trimming shortened V by 4 bases and J by 4 bases, and 10 bases separated the two germline ends. The CDR3 is 12 residues long. The CDR3 here is CSVGHYSYGYTF. In nucleotides, the CDR3 is TGCAGCGTTGGCCACTACAGCTATGGCTACACCTTC.

The CDR3 region has the DNA TGTGCCAGCAGCTTGGGCCGAGGTGGGCAGTTCTTC. It specifies CASSLGRGGQFF. The J gene is TRBJ2-1, the V gene TRBV5-6; no definite D call. This CDR3 is built from 12 residues. The germline CDR1 and CDR2 sequences are SGHDT and YYEEEE. Trimming took off 0 bases at V and 12 bases at J, with 10 bases between the two ends.

This chain uses TRBV14 with TRBJ2-7, with D perhaps matching TRBD1 or TRBD2 (6 bases each). This CDR3 is built from 16 residues. CDR1 is SGHDN, CDR2 FVKESK, per germline. V was clipped by 1 base and J by 5 bases, with 18 bases between them. CDR3 protein: CASSQGRTAGGDEQYF. CDR3 nucleotide sequence: TGTGCCAGCAGCCAAGGGCGGACTGCCGGGGGCGACGAGCAGTACTTC.

The chain is built from TRBV29-1 and TRBJ1-2; no firm D call. Germline V gives CDR1 SQVTM, CDR2 ANQGSEA. Trimming removed 4 bases from V and 0 bases from J, with 12 bases in between. The CDR3 covers 14 residues. CDR3 DNA: TGCAGCGTTGGCTTAATGGCGGCTAACTATGGCTACACCTTC. It is translated as CSVGLMAANYGYTF.

This chain joins TRBV6-1 and TRBJ2-3; 8 bases line up with TRBD2. Germline-derived CDR1 and CDR2 are MNHNS and SASEGT. V lost 6 bases and J lost 3; bases outside the gene matches: 5. The CDR3 is 14 residues long. The chain's CDR3 is CASRTRGGTDTQYF. The DNA for the CDR3 is TGTGCCAGCAGAACCCGGGGGGGGACAGATACGCAGTATTTT.

Note on this clone: In the same sample, other DNA sequences code for this CDR3. This rearrangement joins TRBV5-1 to TRBJ1-2, with 7 bases lining up with TRBD1. The germline CDR1 and CDR2 sequences are SGHRS and YFSETQ. The CDR3 covers 13 residues. The J segment lost 5 bases and the V segment lost 0 bases, leaving 1 base of the junction unmatched. The CDR3 sequence: CASSLGTGYGYTF. CDR3 nucleotides: TGCGCCAGCAGCTTGGGGACAGGATATGGCTACACCTTC. Complete variable domain (other parts from reference TRBV5-1 and TRBJ1-2): KAGVTQTPRYLIKTRGQQVTLSCSPISGHRSVSWYQQTPGQGLQFLFEYFSETQRNKGNFPGRFSGRQFSNSRSEMNVSTLELGDSALYLCASSLGTGYGYTFGSGTRLTVV.

This sequence joins TRBV5-1 and TRBJ2-1; 9 bases match TRBD1. This CDR3 comprises 13 residues. Trimming cost V 2 bases and J 6 bases; bases outside gene matches: 0. The germline V gene has CDR1 SGHRS and CDR2 YFSETQ. The CDR3 here is CASSLQGANEQFF. In DNA form, the CDR3 reads TGCGCCAGCAGCTTACAGGGGGCCAATGAGCAGTTCTTC.

This clone was detected a few times. The J gene is TRBJ1-2, the V gene TRBV7-9, with 8 bases identical to TRBD1. The V and J ends lost 6 bases and 8 bases, in that order; junction bases with no gene match: 14. This CDR3 is built from 15 residues. The germline V gene has CDR1 SEHNR and CDR2 FQNEAQ (reference sequence). CDR3 sequence (DNA): TGTGCCAGCAGTACCTTAACGGACAGGGATGGCGGCTACACCTTC. This codes for CASSTLTDRDGGYTF.

The V gene is TRBV28, the J gene TRBJ1-5, with 8 bases identical to TRBD1. This CDR3 contains 14 residues. Trimming removed 6 bases from V and 5 bases from J; junction bases left unmatched: 6. CDR1 MDHEN and CDR2 SYDVKM come from the germline V gene. CDR3 nucleotides: TGTGCCAGCAGCCGGACAGGGTTCGATCAGCCCCAGCATTTT. It specifies CASSRTGFDQPQHF.

Concerning this clone itself: This may be a read error: a much more frequent sequence differs by one nucleotide. This sample includes further DNA sequences coding for the same CDR3. The chain couples TRBV7-9 to TRBJ1-3; D uncertain. CDR3 length equals 12 residues. Trimming removed 6 bases at V and 4 bases at J, with 7 bases between. Germline CDR1 and CDR2: SEHNR and FQNEAQ (reference sequence). In nucleotides, the CDR3 is TGTGCCAGCAGTCCCTCAGGAAACACCATATATTTT. It encodes CASSPSGNTIYF.

This chain links TRBV5-1 with TRBJ2-7; TRBD1 might be the D (6 bases). Germline V gene sequence: CDR1 SGHRS, CDR2 YFSETQ. CDR3 size: 14 residues. The germline V and J ends were trimmed by 4 bases and 6 bases, with 17 bases remaining between them. The CDR3 here is CASSPGWTASEQYF. CDR3 bases: TGCGCCAGCAGCCCCGGGTGGACAGCCTCCGAGCAGTACTTC.

The chain recombines TRBV9 with TRBJ2-2, with unresolved D. Trimming left V 4 bases short and J 1 base short, with 11 bases between. This CDR3 has 15 amino acids. Germline CDR1 and CDR2: SGDLS and YYNGEE. The CDR3 loop is CASSLQTLNTGELFF. The CDR3 DNA reads as TGTGCCAGCAGCCTCCAGACACTGAACACCGGGGAGCTGTTTTTT.

CDR3 sequence reads: CASSFMNRKNTEAFF. DNA for the CDR3: TGTGCCAGCAGTTTTATGAACAGAAAGAACACTGAAGCTTTCTTT. The gene calls are TRBV28 and TRBJ1-1, with D unclear. The CDR3 sequence is 15 residues long. V dropped 3 bases and J dropped 1 base, with 12 bases sitting between them. CDR1 and CDR2 (germline): MDHEN, SYDVKM.

The chain couples TRBV6-1 to TRBJ1-5; no reliable D call. V dropped 2 bases and J dropped 2 bases, with 13 bases sitting between them. The germline V gene encodes CDR1 MNHNS and CDR2 SASEGT. The CDR3 totals 16 residues. This CDR3 is CASSEWSKVGNQPQHF. The CDR3 DNA follows: TGTGCCAGCAGTGAATGGTCCAAAGTTGGCAATCAGCCCCAGCATTTT.

The gene calls are TRBV11-2 and TRBJ2-3; the D gene is possibly TRBD2 (6 bases). The CDR3 loop spans 16 amino acids. Germline loops: CDR1 SGHAT, CDR2 FQNNGV. V lost 5 bases, J lost 6 bases, and 21 bases lay in between. CDR3 loop: CASSQTRLGLVDTQYF. DNA of the CDR3: TGTGCCAGCAGCCAGACTCGACTAGGCCTTGTGGATACGCAGTATTTT.

For this clone: Other DNA sequences in the sample encode the same CDR3. The V call is TRBV7-3, the J call TRBJ2-2; no clear D gene. CDR3 size: 13 residues. V was shortened by 3 bases and J by 2 bases, with 4 bases between the two germline ends. Germline CDR1 reads SGHTA; CDR2 reads FQGTGA. CDR3 DNA: TGTGCCAGCAGCTTGACTAACACCGGGGAGCTGTTTTTT. This encodes CASSLTNTGELFF.

The V and J genes are TRBV27 and TRBJ2-3; no firm D call. The length of the CDR3 is 16 residues. Per the germline V gene, CDR1 is MNHEY and CDR2 is SMNVEV (reference sequence). With 7 bases removed from V and 1 base from J, the gap between germline ends came to 18 bases. CDR3 residues: CASKGSGALRTDTQYF. In DNA, the CDR3 is TGTGCCAGCAAAGGCTCGGGCGCCCTTCGCACAGATACGCAGTATTTT.

This rearrangement joins TRBV2 to TRBJ1-3; no clear D gene. Germline V CDR1 and CDR2: SNHLY, FYNNEI. Trimming left V 7 bases short and J 0 bases short, with 7 bases between. The CDR3 runs 13 residues. The CDR3 DNA follows: TGTGCCAGCAACGTAGTCTCTGGAAACACCATATATTTT. Its protein product is CASNVVSGNTIYF.

The sample holds a few counts of this clone. The chain links TRBV30 to TRBJ2-3; 7 positions match TRBD2. The CDR3 extends over 13 amino acids. The V gene's germline CDR1 is GTSNPN and CDR2 SVGIG (reference sequence). The V gene end was trimmed by 3 bases and the J gene end by 5 bases; junction bases not matched to a gene: 5. The CDR3 nucleotides are TGTGCCTGGAGCGGACCGGGGGGAGATACGCAGTATTTT. Protein: CAWSGPGGDTQYF.

This clone was seen only a few times. This chain links TRBV19 with TRBJ2-3, with 7 bases lining up with TRBD1. Per the germline V gene, CDR1 is LNHDA and CDR2 is SQIVND (reference sequence). The CDR3 is 14 residues long. Trimming took 3 bases from V and 1 from J; bases not matched to a gene: 1. The DNA for the CDR3 is TGTGCCAGTAGTATCGGACAGGGCACAGATACGCAGTATTTT. Protein product: CASSIGQGTDTQYF. Variable domain in full (rest from reference TRBV19 and TRBJ2-3): DGGITQSPKYLFRKEGQNVTLSCEQNLNHDAMYWYRQDPGQGLRLIYYSQIVNDFQKGDIAEGYSVSREKKESFPLTVTSAQKNPTAFYLCASSIGQGTDTQYFGPGTRLTVL.

The chain carries TRBV30 and TRBJ2-3, with unresolved D. The CDR3 is 12 residues long. V was pared by 3 bases and J by 2 bases, with 6 bases between. Per germline, CDR1 GTSNPN and CDR2 SVGIG (reference sequence). CDR3 loop: CAWSSITDTQYF. For the CDR3, the DNA is TGTGCCTGGAGCTCTATCACAGATACGCAGTATTTT.

About this clone: Other DNA variants within this sample encode the same CDR3. The chain couples TRBV6-1 to TRBJ1-4; weak D call: TRBD1 (6 bases). Trimming took off 4 bases at V and 8 bases at J, with 11 bases between the two ends. This CDR3 has 13 residues. CDR1 MNHNS and CDR2 SASEGT come from the germline V gene. The CDR3 bases are TGTGCCAGCAGTGTTCAGGGGAACGAAAAACTGTTTTTT. Translated: CASSVQGNEKLFF.

This clone was detected ten times or more. The chain carries TRBV6-5 and TRBJ2-5; D perhaps matches TRBD1 (6 bases). The CDR3 is made up of 14 amino acids. Deletions cut 0 bases from V and 4 bases from J, with 9 bases between. From germline, CDR1 is MNHEY and CDR2 SVGAGI. In nucleotides, the CDR3 is TGTGCCAGCAGTTACTCCTGGACAGTAGAGACCCAGTACTTC. Translating gives CASSYSWTVETQYF.

In DNA, the CDR3 is TGTGCCAGCAGCTTACTAGCTGATTCCTACGAGCAGTACTTC. Its translation is CASSLLADSYEQYF. This chain uses TRBV7-9 with TRBJ2-7, with a weak D call TRBD2 (5 bases). V lost 2 bases and J 1 base, leaving 9 bases between the germline ends. Germline V lookup: CDR1 SEHNR, CDR2 FQNEAQ (reference sequence). The CDR3 covers 14 residues.

The chain links TRBV28 to TRBJ1-3, with D perhaps TRBD1 (5 bases). CDR1 MDHEN and CDR2 SYDVKM come from the germline V gene. The CDR3 length is 14 residues. Trimming pared 8 bases from V and 2 bases from J, leaving 13 bases between. DNA for the CDR3: TGTGCCAGCGTGGGGGATCCTGCTGGAAACACCATATATTTT. Amino acid sequence: CASVGDPAGNTIYF.

The CDR3 DNA sequence: TGTGCCAGCAGCGTAGAGTCGGCCCTTCCCTACAATGAGCAGTTCTTC. Translating it yields CASSVESALPYNEQFF. The chain recombines TRBV9 with TRBJ2-1; D is undetermined. In germline, CDR1 is SGDLS, CDR2 YYNGEE. CDR3 size: 16 residues. V was cut by 0 bases and J by 2 bases, with 12 bases left in between.

V and J are TRBV7-3 and TRBJ2-1; 8 bases are shared with TRBD2. CDR1 SGHTA and CDR2 FQGTGA come from the germline V gene. The CDR3 runs 14 residues. J lost 9 bases, V lost 3 bases, and 7 bases had no gene match. CDR3: CASSFGGRISEQFF. The CDR3 coding sequence is TGTGCCAGCAGCTTCGGCGGGAGGATATCTGAGCAGTTCTTC.